This T cell receptor (beta chain) was identified in a study of beta chain features in type 1 diabetes. Across the study: Over all samples combined, 107,917,701 sorted cells were examined.

Researchers reported sorting CD4+ naive, central memory, regulatory and stem cell-like memory cells via CD45RO/CCR7/CD25/CD127/CD95/CD27. The isolated RNA, all of it, was reverse transcribed, so expressed TCRB transcripts were what got sequenced. The assay was immunoSEQ multiplex PCR, and TCRdb's table has in-frame clones only and misses some. The sample records some 140,000 clones, 7% to 10% being singletons. Germline V lookup: CDR1 SGHTA, CDR2 FQGTGA. The CDR3 extends over 13 amino acids. V was pared by 2 bases and J by 4 bases, with 0 bases of the junction left unmatched. In this sample, this clone turned up a few times. Its specificity is not known. General study points: The naive, central memory and Treg TCRB repertoires showed an apparent similarity that was greater among patients than among healthy donors. Shorter TCRB CDR3s, moderately but significantly so, marked every one of the four CD4+ subsets in Type 1 diabetes patients.

The sequencing sample was made of central memory CD4+ T cells from blood. This receptor was taken from a man aged 18 to 29 in good health. The chain combines TRBV7-3 with TRBJ2-7, with 9 bases identical to TRBD2. CDR3 DNA: TGTGCCAGCAGCTTACTAGCGGGGTACGAGCAGTACTTC. This encodes CASSLLAGYEQYF.